Presented here are 20 T cell receptor beta chains from one specimen sequenced in a study of T-cell reconstitution after alpha-beta-depleted transplantation in children. Construction of the TCRbeta library involved unique molecular identifiers. TCRdb recomputed calls from the PCR reads with MiXCR, one row per CDR3 protein. The repertoire holds about 580,000 distinct CDR3 sequences, with more than 20% as singletons. This specimen consisted of PBMCs, mostly from graft donor cells, obtained 360 days after TCRalphabeta/CD19-depleted stem cell transplant. These receptors originate from a boy under two years old who had a stem cell transplant for acute myeloid leukemia, so the T cells may come from the graft donor.

This chain links TRBV27 with TRBJ2-5, with TRBD1 as a possible D gene (6 bases). Germline assignment: CDR1 MNHEY and CDR2 SMNVEV (reference sequence). The CDR3 sequence is 14 residues long. V lost 2 bases, J lost 6 bases, and 13 bases lay in between. CDR3 coding DNA: TGTGCCAGCAGTTTAACGGGGACAAGGCAGACCCAGTACTTC. Amino acid sequence: CASSLTGTRQTQYF.

This clonotype was seen a few times. The chain couples TRBV12-3 or TRBV12-4 to TRBJ2-7, with a weak D call TRBD2 (6 bases). This CDR3 comprises 15 residues. With 5 bases removed from V and 7 bases from J, the gap between germline ends came to 21 bases. The CDR3 nucleotides read TGTGCCAGCAGTCCCCCACAGCGGAGGGCGAGGGAGCAGTACTTC. This sequence encodes CASSPPQRRAREQYF.

This rearrangement joins TRBV9 to TRBJ1-1; D not resolved. The V end was cut by 4 bases, the J end by 5 bases, with 15 bases between. Per the germline V gene, CDR1 is SGDLS and CDR2 is YYNGEE. The CDR3 is 14 residues long. DNA for the CDR3: TGTGCCAGCAGCCCCCGACCCGGCGGAACTGAAGCTTTCTTT. It codes for CASSPRPGGTEAFF.

This clonotype has at least ten counts. The J gene is TRBJ2-2, the V gene TRBV5-1, with D perhaps TRBD2 (5 bases). Per germline, CDR1 SGHRS and CDR2 YFSETQ. The V gene lost 2 bases and the J gene lost 2 bases, with 10 bases spanning the gap. CDR3 length: 15 amino acids. For the CDR3, the DNA is TGCGCCAGCAGCTTAGACTACCTCAACACCGGGGAGCTGTTTTTT. Translated: CASSLDYLNTGELFF.

This clonotype was counted at least ten times. The chain employs TRBV6-2 or TRBV6-3 and TRBJ2-5; D is perhaps TRBD1 or TRBD2 (6 bases each). CDR1 MNHEY and CDR2 SVGEGT come from the germline V gene. Between the trimmed V and J ends, which lost 7 bases and 3 bases, there was a span of 21 bases. The CDR3 has 16 residues. The DNA of the CDR3 is TGTGCCAGCACCAGGAGGGGGTCGACTAGAGAAGAGACCCAGTACTTC. Its translation is CASTRRGSTREETQYF.

The table lists this clonotype with many counts. The chain employs TRBV29-1 and TRBJ2-1, with D maybe TRBD2 (6 bases). Germline assignment: CDR1 SQVTM and CDR2 ANQGSEA. The CDR3 is 17 amino acids. Trimming removed 0 bases from V and 2 bases from J, with 17 bases in between. CDR3 sequence (DNA): TGCAGCGTTGAAGATTTGGGGGGTAGCGGACCCTACAATGAGCAGTTCTTC. It yields the protein CSVEDLGGSGPYNEQFF.

The genes are TRBV2 and TRBJ1-5; maybe TRBD1 (5 bases). Trimming took off 7 bases at V and 3 bases at J, with 10 bases between the two ends. The CDR3 runs to 13 residues. Germline V lookup: CDR1 SNHLY, CDR2 FYNNEI. The CDR3 region has the DNA TGTGCCAGCACGGGACGGAACAATCAGCCCCAGCATTTT. Translated: CASTGRNNQPQHF.

This clonotype was counted only a few times. In DNA form, the CDR3 reads TGTGCCAGCAGTCTAATGCAATCGTTGGTCCCGAACACCGGGGAGCTGTTTTTT. It codes for CASSLMQSLVPNTGELFF. The chain joins TRBV6-2 or TRBV6-3 to TRBJ2-2; D uncertain. Germline V lookup: CDR1 MNHEY, CDR2 SVGEGT. The CDR3 has 18 amino acids. Trimming left V 5 bases short and J 0 bases short, with 19 bases between.

In DNA form, the CDR3 reads TGCAGTGCGCCCGGGCCCGATGGCGAGCAGTACTTC. Amino acids: CSAPGPDGEQYF. This chain links TRBV20-1 with TRBJ2-7; D is unresolved. Germline values: CDR1 DFQATT, CDR2 SNEGSKA (reference sequence). This CDR3 spans 12 amino acids. The V end lost 6 bases, the J end lost 6 bases, and 15 bases lay between the germline ends.

Many counts were recorded for this clonotype. V and J are TRBV25-1 and TRBJ2-1; 8 bases match TRBD2. The junction had 9 bases not matched to a gene; V was cut back by 4 bases and J by 10 bases. The CDR3 is made up of 14 amino acids. Germline CDR1 reads MGHDK; CDR2 reads SYGVNS. CDR3 in amino acids: CASSGWAGGKEQFF. The DNA of the CDR3 is TGTGCCAGCAGTGGTTGGGCGGGGGGAAAAGAGCAGTTCTTC.

This chain joins TRBV5-1 and TRBJ1-1; no clear D gene. The CDR3 has 14 residues. Between the trimmed V and J ends, which lost 0 bases and 0 bases, there was a span of 6 bases. Germline CDR1 SGHRS, CDR2 YFSETQ. The CDR3: CASSLVTLNTEAFF. The CDR3 nucleotides are TGCGCCAGCAGCTTGGTGACACTGAACACTGAAGCTTTCTTT. Variable domain in full (rest from reference TRBV5-1 and TRBJ1-1): KAGVTQTPRYLIKTRGQQVTLSCSPISGHRSVSWYQQTPGQGLQFLFEYFSETQRNKGNFPGRFSGRQFSNSRSEMNVSTLELGDSALYLCASSLVTLNTEAFFGQGTRLTVV.

This chain links TRBV11-2 with TRBJ2-5; 10 nucleotides line up with TRBD1. In germline, CDR1 is SGHAT, CDR2 FQNNGV. The CDR3 consists of 15 residues. V trimming: 3 bases; J trimming: 5 bases; junction bases outside the gene matches: 6. The CDR3 here is CASSFVGQGLETQYF. CDR3 coding DNA: TGTGCCAGCAGCTTCGTGGGACAGGGGTTGGAGACCCAGTACTTC.

This sequence joins TRBV7-2 and TRBJ2-2, with D perhaps given as TRBD1 or TRBD2 (5 bases each). The CDR3 is made up of 14 amino acids. The germline gives CDR1 SGHTA, CDR2 FQGNSA. The ends were cut back, 7 bases at V and 6 bases at J, with 15 bases in the middle. CDR3 amino acids: CASKWDLEAGELFF. The CDR3, as DNA: TGTGCCAGCAAGTGGGACCTCGAGGCCGGGGAGCTGTTTTTT.

This clonotype has more than one count but fewer than ten. V and J are TRBV9 and TRBJ2-1, with D possibly being TRBD1 (6 bases). This CDR3 contains 15 residues. Trimming left V 2 bases short and J 1 base short, with 10 bases between. Germline values: CDR1 SGDLS, CDR2 YYNGEE. CDR3 sequence (DNA): TGTGCCAGCAGCGTCCGGGACAAGTCCTACAATGAGCAGTTCTTC. Protein product: CASSVRDKSYNEQFF.

J is TRBJ2-3 and V is TRBV27; 11 nucleotides match TRBD2. J was trimmed by 6 bases and V by 10 bases; bases with no gene match: 9. This CDR3 comprises 14 residues. In germline, CDR1 is MNHEY, CDR2 SMNVEV (reference sequence). CDR3 nucleotides: TGTGCCACTAAGCCGGGACTAGCGGATGATACGCAGTATTTT. This encodes CATKPGLADDTQYF.

This clonotype was found a few times. The chain has TRBV29-1 and TRBJ2-1; TRBD1 is a possible D gene (8 bases). V was shortened by 0 bases and J by 5 bases, with 14 bases between the two germline ends. The germline V gene encodes CDR1 SQVTM and CDR2 ANQGSEA. CDR3 length equals 15 residues. This CDR3 is CSVEDWGGQDNEQFF. CDR3 in DNA: TGCAGCGTTGAAGATTGGGGGGGACAGGACAATGAGCAGTTCTTC.

This clonotype was observed a handful of times. The V call is TRBV5-1, the J call TRBJ2-1; 10 positions match TRBD2. J was trimmed by 2 bases and V by 4 bases; bases with no gene match: 9. The CDR3 loop spans 17 amino acids. Germline V gene sequence: CDR1 SGHRS, CDR2 YFSETQ. The CDR3 loop is CASSQPGLASTYNEQFF. The CDR3 DNA sequence: TGCGCCAGCAGCCAACCGGGACTAGCGAGCACCTACAATGAGCAGTTCTTC.

This rearrangement joins TRBV6-2 or TRBV6-3 to TRBJ2-1, with TRBD1 identical over 7 bases. Per the germline V gene, CDR1 is MNHEY and CDR2 is SVGEGT. This CDR3 comprises 15 residues. Trimming removed 5 bases from V and 10 bases from J; junction bases left unmatched: 14. CDR3 region: CASSVGTVVAEEQFF. DNA for the CDR3: TGTGCCAGCAGTGTTGGGACAGTTGTAGCCGAAGAGCAGTTCTTC.

The V call is TRBV24-1, the J call TRBJ2-5, with D possibly being TRBD2 (5 bases). V lost 4 bases, J lost 4 bases, and 18 bases lay in between. The germline gives CDR1 KGHDR, CDR2 SFDVKD. This CDR3 is 16 amino acids long. CDR3 protein: CATSEAGVGVGETQYF. CDR3 DNA: TGTGCCACCAGTGAGGCGGGTGTCGGGGTCGGAGAGACCCAGTACTTC.

The chain links TRBV28 to TRBJ2-2; tentative D call: TRBD1 (6 bases). The CDR3 is 14 residues long. The V gene lost 7 bases and the J gene lost 6 bases, with 15 bases spanning the gap. From germline, CDR1 is MDHEN and CDR2 SYDVKM. The CDR3 here is CASKGVLTAGELFF. The CDR3 nucleotides read TGTGCCAGCAAGGGGGTGCTAACGGCCGGGGAGCTGTTTTTT.